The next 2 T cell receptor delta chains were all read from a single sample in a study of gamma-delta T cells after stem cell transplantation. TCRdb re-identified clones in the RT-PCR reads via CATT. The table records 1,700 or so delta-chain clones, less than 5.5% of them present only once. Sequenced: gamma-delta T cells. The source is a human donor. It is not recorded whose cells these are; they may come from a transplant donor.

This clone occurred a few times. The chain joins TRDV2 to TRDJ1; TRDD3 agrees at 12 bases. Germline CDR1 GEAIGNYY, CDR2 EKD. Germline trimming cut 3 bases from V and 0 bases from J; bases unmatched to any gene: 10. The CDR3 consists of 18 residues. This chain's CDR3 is CACDSLGDTGPYTDKLIF. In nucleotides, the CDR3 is TGTGCCTGTGACTCTCTGGGGGATACGGGACCTTACACCGATAAACTCATCTTT.

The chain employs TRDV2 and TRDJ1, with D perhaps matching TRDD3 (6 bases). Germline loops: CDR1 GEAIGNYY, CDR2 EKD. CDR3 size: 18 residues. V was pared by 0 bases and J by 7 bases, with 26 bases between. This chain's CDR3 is CACDTVSGGIPSSGKLIF. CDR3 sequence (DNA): TGTGCCTGTGACACCGTTTCCGGGGGAATTCCCTCCTCCGGTAAACTCATCTTT.